This T cell receptor (beta chain) was found in a study of blood T cell repertoires in COVID-19 (dated by TCRdb to about 2020). Study-wide context: Samples from collaborators originated in the United States, Italy and Spain and spanned both the acute and convalescent phases of COVID-19. The prospective study material was composed of cDNA or gDNA derived from T cells, B-cell-depleted T cells, or PBMCs. Deeply sampled blood TCRbeta repertoires from subjects exposed to, actively infected with, or recovered from COVID-19 were included in the dataset. The repertoires were made available in a free public database intended to serve as a resource for research on the immune response to SARS-CoV-2. The samples were drawn from two sources: the first 160 participants of the ongoing ImmuneRACE study, and 1,254 subjects contributed by 6 global collaborators. The sample metadata nearly always contained a de-identified subject ID, COVID-19 status, age in years and sex. Where HLA class I and class II types were available, the types were taken from metadata supplied by the sample provider, not from assay-based typing. Points the paper makes about the study in general: The quantity of clinical and demographic metadata differed by source and by participant and was supplied without curation.

Regarding this clone: Its antigen has not been determined. The input lacks base qualities; no much larger clone sits a single base away.

The CDR3, cysteine through phenylalanine, is 21 amino acids long. Left in the record is the CDR3 DNA by itself, 63 bases read in frame from the first base. Collaborating institutions collected whole blood in K2EDTA tubes following their own protocols. For TCRbeta analysis, collaborators shipped samples in one of three forms: frozen whole blood, isolated PBMCs, or DNA extracted from either of those sample types. TCRbeta CDR3 regions were amplified from genomic DNA using the immunoSEQ Assay, a bias-controlled multiplex PCR. As for the original processing: Nucleated cell counts per sample were estimated from amplification of reference gene primers within the assay. Sequence reads were collapsed and filtered to measure the absolute abundance of every unique TCRbeta CDR3 rearrangement. Productive Simpson clonality was computed per sample as the square root of Simpson's diversity index over productive rearrangements. In its TCRdb copy, this immuneACCESS table keeps in-frame sequences only and misses some clones. Where compared with another copy, unresolved V genes explain less than half of these, and the others have no known cause. From that table come the V and J calls and clone size; the DNA was used to work out D and trimming. The sample table contains about 81,000 clones; only one count was recorded for 91% of them. The ten largest clones represent under 2.5% of the sample.

The chain joins TRBV21-1 to TRBJ2-5; the table assigns TRBD2, which was not confirmed against the DNA. TRBV21-1 corresponds to a pseudogene. Source material: peripheral blood. This receptor was taken from a woman aged 45-60 years in a cohort sampled during active COVID-19. At the DNA level, the sequence is TGTGCCAGCAGCTCCTCCGCCGGGACTAGCGGGTGCACCCGGTACCAAGAGACCCAGTACTTC. Its coded protein is CASSSSAGTSGCTRYQETQYF.